A single sample gave rise to the 17 T cell receptor beta chains below, sequenced in a study of blood T cell repertoires in COVID-19. Libraries were prepared by immunoSEQ multiplex PCR; TCRdb keeps only in-frame clonotypes and omits some of them. This table has about 180,000 clones, 80% to 90% appearing once. The sample was peripheral blood. The receptors were gathered from a man between 60 and 75 years old with acute or convalescent COVID-19.

The genes are TRBV6-5 and TRBJ1-1; TRBD1 is a possible D gene (5 bases). The V end lost 8 bases, the J end lost 3 bases, and 13 bases lay between the germline ends. The CDR3 has 13 residues. From germline, CDR1 is MNHEY and CDR2 SVGAGI. In DNA form, the CDR3 reads TGTGCCAGCTGGGGGAGGGTCGACACTGAAGCTTTCTTT. Its protein is CASWGRVDTEAFF.

The CDR3 reads CASSPPGQPLAFF. In nucleotides, the CDR3 is TGTGCCAGCAGCCCCCCGGGACAGCCATTAGCTTTCTTT. The chain employs TRBV6-6 and TRBJ1-1; 7 bases align to TRBD1. The CDR3 length is 13 residues. Trimming removed 6 bases from V and 10 bases from J; junction bases left unmatched: 11. Germline lookup yields CDR1 MNHNY and CDR2 SVGAGI (reference sequence).

This clone was counted a few times. The chain recombines TRBV5-4 with TRBJ2-5; the match to TRBD2 covers 9 bases. The CDR3 length is 15 residues. V lost 3 bases and J lost 1; bases outside the gene matches: 4. Germline-derived CDR1 and CDR2 are SGHNT and YYREEE (reference sequence). The CDR3 bases are TGTGCCAGCAGCTACGGACTAGCGAGCCAAGAGACCCAGTACTTC. This codes for CASSYGLASQETQYF.

The chain couples TRBV5-4 to TRBJ2-1, with 8 bases aligning to TRBD1. The V gene's germline CDR1 is SGHNT and CDR2 YYREEE (reference sequence). Germline trimming cut 9 bases from V and 7 bases from J; bases unmatched to any gene: 9. This CDR3 has 13 amino acids. CDR3 protein: CATRQGRKNEQFF. CDR3 sequence (DNA): TGTGCCACTCGACAGGGGAGGAAAAATGAGCAGTTCTTC.

CDR3 protein: CASSELAGDRPYNEQFF. CDR3 nucleotide sequence: TGTGCCAGCAGTGAACTAGCGGGAGATCGGCCCTACAATGAGCAGTTCTTC. V is TRBV6-1 and J is TRBJ2-1, with TRBD2 matching over 10 bases. The CDR3 covers 17 residues. The J segment lost 2 bases and the V segment lost 2 bases, leaving 6 bases of the junction unmatched. Germline V CDR1 and CDR2: MNHNS, SASEGT.

This chain joins TRBV20-1 and TRBJ2-7; TRBD2 is a possible D gene (7 bases). The CDR3 length is 16 residues. Looked up from germline, CDR1 is DFQATT and CDR2 is SNEGSKA (reference sequence). V lost 3 bases and J lost 4, with 22 bases in between. CDR3 sequence (DNA): TGCAGTGCTAGTAGTGGGGGCGGGAGCGGAAAATACGAGCAGTACTTC. This gives the protein CSASSGGGSGKYEQYF.

This sequence joins TRBV5-1 and TRBJ2-5; 10 bases agree with TRBD2. The CDR3 runs 16 residues. The V gene end was trimmed by 2 bases and the J gene end by 2 bases; junction bases not matched to a gene: 6. The germline gives CDR1 SGHRS, CDR2 YFSETQ. In DNA form, the CDR3 reads TGCGCCAGCAGCTTCCCCCTAGCGGGAGAGCAAGAGACCCAGTACTTC. Translated: CASSFPLAGEQETQYF.

The chain uses TRBV5-1 and TRBJ2-3; TRBD2 matches at 13 bases. V trimming: 4 bases; J trimming: 6 bases; junction bases outside the gene matches: 8. Germline V gene sequence: CDR1 SGHRS, CDR2 YFSETQ. This CDR3 contains 16 residues. The CDR3 here is CASSEGLAGSTDTQYF. In nucleotides, the CDR3 is TGCGCCAGCAGCGAGGGACTAGCGGGATCCACTGATACGCAGTATTTT.

V gene TRBV6-6 combines with J gene TRBJ1-4, with TRBD1 matching 8 bases. This CDR3 has 14 residues. CDR1 is MNHNY and CDR2 is SVGAGI in the germline V gene (reference sequence). V shed 5 bases and J 6 bases; nucleotides not matched to a gene: 5. CDR3 sequence reads: CASSRQGWDEKLFF. DNA for the CDR3: TGTGCCAGCAGTCGACAGGGGTGGGATGAAAAACTGTTTTTT.

V gene TRBV7-9 combines with J gene TRBJ2-1; 9 positions agree with TRBD2. Germline V gives CDR1 SEHNR, CDR2 FQNEAQ (reference sequence). Trimming took 1 base from V and 3 from J; bases not matched to a gene: 4. The CDR3 loop spans 16 amino acids. The CDR3 DNA is TGTGCCAGCAGCTTAGTCGCGGGAGGGGTCTACAATGAGCAGTTCTTC. Protein product: CASSLVAGGVYNEQFF.

V is TRBV7-3 and J is TRBJ1-1; TRBD1 agrees at 12 bases. This CDR3 is 17 amino acids long. Germline V gene data show CDR1 as SGHTA and CDR2 as FQGTGA. With V trimmed by 4 bases and J by 5 bases, 11 bases remained unmatched. The CDR3 DNA follows: TGTGCCAGCAGCTCATCGGGACAGGGGGCAGGTGGGACTGAAGCTTTCTTT. This translates into CASSSSGQGAGGTEAFF.

The rearrangement joins TRBV28 to TRBJ2-1; D might be TRBD1 (6 bases). V shed 4 bases and J shed 9 bases, with 19 bases lying between them. The CDR3 has 15 amino acids. Germline V CDR1 and CDR2: MDHEN, SYDVKM. The CDR3 spells CASSSEGTGRAEQFF. The CDR3, as DNA: TGTGCCAGCAGTTCGGAAGGCACAGGGCGGGCTGAGCAGTTCTTC.

This chain links TRBV28 with TRBJ2-7, with TRBD1 identical over 7 bases. V shed 9 bases and J 3 bases; nucleotides not matched to a gene: 11. The CDR3 sequence is 14 residues long. From germline, CDR1 is MDHEN and CDR2 SYDVKM. As DNA, the CDR3 is TGTGCCAGTGTAAACGACAGGGTAGGCTACGAGCAGTACTTC. Its protein is CASVNDRVGYEQYF.

The chain carries TRBV28 and TRBJ2-7; 9 nucleotides line up with TRBD1. CDR1 is MDHEN, CDR2 SYDVKM, per germline. Trimming removed 6 bases from V and 6 bases from J; junction bases left unmatched: 12. The CDR3 covers 15 residues. Written as DNA, the CDR3 is TGTGCCAGCAGAAGGGGGGACAGGGACGTCGCCGAGCAGTACTTC. Translating gives CASRRGDRDVAEQYF.

In its sample, this clone was seen a few times. This chain connects TRBV6-1 to TRBJ2-2; TRBD2 agrees at 9 bases. The CDR3 spans 16 residues. Losses at the gene ends were 4 bases for V and 2 bases for J; bases not matched to a gene: 5. Looked up from germline, CDR1 is MNHNS and CDR2 is SASEGT. The CDR3 nucleotides read TGTGCCAGCAGTGCTCTAGCGGGGCACAACACCGGGGAGCTGTTTTTT. Residues: CASSALAGHNTGELFF.

This chain connects TRBV5-4 to TRBJ2-1; the D gene is possibly TRBD2 (6 bases). CDR1 and CDR2 from the germline V gene are SGHNT and YYREEE (reference sequence). The germline V and J ends were trimmed by 5 bases and 0 bases, with 15 bases remaining between them. The CDR3 spans 16 residues. The CDR3 reads CASSYSGVSSYNEQFF. The CDR3 coding sequence is TGTGCCAGCAGTTATAGCGGAGTCAGCTCCTACAATGAGCAGTTCTTC.

This chain connects TRBV3-1 (or the pseudogene TRBV3-2) to TRBJ2-1, with TRBD2 identical over 7 bases. This CDR3 is 11 amino acids long. The V gene's germline CDR1 is LGHDT and CDR2 YNNKEL (reference sequence). J gave up 7 bases and V 8 bases, and 2 bases lay outside the gene matches. The CDR3: CASGGGNEQFF. The CDR3 region has the DNA TGTGCCAGCGGGGGGGGGAATGAGCAGTTCTTC.